A selection of T cell receptor beta chains follows, all from one sample in a study of cytomegalovirus exposure and HLA in healthy donors. Sequenced by immunoSEQ multiplex PCR; TCRdb stores in-frame clones only, minus some. The repertoire holds 79,000 or so clones, with around 70% as singletons. Sequencing was carried out using PBMCs. The source of these receptors is a woman aged 40 to 50 in good health and CMV-seropositive. Both conserved end residues are part of each CDR3. Fields, in order: J gene, D gene, clone size, V gene, CDR3 DNA, CDR3 protein. The D gene is left open where the match is weak. Expanded clones are given a class, and other clones once, few, many or no size at all.

TRBJ2-7 | TRBD1 | once | TRBV5-7 | TGTGCCAGCAGCTTGAGCCGGGACAGGGTTTCCTACGAGCAGTACTTC | CASSLSRDRVSYEQYF
TRBJ2-7 | TRBD1 | . | TRBV5-1 | TGCGCCAGCAGCTCCCGGGACAGGGTCTACGAGCAGTACTTC | CASSSRDRVYEQYF
TRBJ2-1 | TRBD1 | once | TRBV9 | TGTGCCAGCAGCGGAGGGGGCGTATTCAATGAGCAGTTCTTC | CASSGGGVFNEQFF
TRBJ2-3 | TRBD2 | once | TRBV29-1 | TGCAGCGCCGCGGGGACTAGCGGGCGGGCAGATACGCAGTATTTT | CSAAGTSGRADTQYF
TRBJ2-1 | TRBD1 | . | TRBV7-9 | TGTGCCAGCACCGACAGGGGGTCGAGATACAATGAGCAGTTCTTC | CASTDRGSRYNEQFF
TRBJ1-2 | . | . | TRBV25-1 | TGTGCCAGCAGTGTCGCCAGGACTTATGGCTACACCTTC | CASSVARTYGYTF
TRBJ1-3 | TRBD1 | . | TRBV5-6 | TGTGCCAGCAGCCTATCTCATAACAGGGGGCCCTCTGGAAACACCATATATTTT | CASSLSHNRGPSGNTIYF
TRBJ1-5 | . | . | TRBV7-6 | TGTGCCAGCAGCCCAGGGGCAGATAGCAATCAGCCCCAGCATTTT | CASSPGADSNQPQHF
TRBJ1-4 | TRBD1 | . | TRBV5-1 | TGCGCCAGCAGCCCGGGACAGGGGGCGCGATGGGGCAATCCTGAAAAACTGTTTTTT | CASSPGQGARWGNPEKLFF
TRBJ1-1 | . | few | TRBV19 | TGTGCCAGTAGTATCCCCCCAGGTGAAGCTTTCTTT | CASSIPPGEAFF
TRBJ2-7 | . | . | TRBV9 | TGTGCCAGCAGCGTAGTAGGGCCGGGGGGCCACTCCTACGAGCAGTACTTC | CASSVVGPGGHSYEQYF
TRBJ2-7 | . | . | TRBV2 | TGTGCCAGCAGTGAATCGGAGGCAGCTTCCTCCTACGAGCAGTACTTC | CASSESEAASSYEQYF
TRBJ2-5 | TRBD2 | . | TRBV7-9 | TGTGCCAGCAGCCCCGGACTAGCGGAAGAGACCCAGTACTTC | CASSPGLAEETQYF
TRBJ2-3 | TRBD2 | . | TRBV5-4 | TGTGCCAGCAGCCAAGGACTAGCGGCCACAGATACGCAGTATTTT | CASSQGLAATDTQYF
TRBJ2-3 | TRBD2 | . | TRBV30 | TGTGCCTGGAGGCTAGCGGGGGACCTAACGCAGTATTTT | CAWRLAGDLTQYF
TRBJ2-7 | . | . | TRBV5-8 | TGTGCCAGCAGCTTGATCTTACTAGCAGGCGCCAGGGCCTACGAGCAGTACTTC | CASSLILLAGARAYEQYF
TRBJ1-1 | . | . | TRBV6-4 | TGTGCCAGCAGGACGGGGGTAGGCACTGAAGCTTTCTTT | CASRTGVGTEAFF
TRBJ1-1 | . | . | TRBV10-2 | TGCGCCAGCAGTGCTTCAGGGGACACTGAAGCTTTCTTT | CASSASGDTEAFF
TRBJ1-1 | . | . | TRBV4-1 | TGCGCCAGCAGCCAGGCCGACAGGCTCAACACTGAAGCTTTCTTT | CASSQADRLNTEAFF
TRBJ1-1 | . | . | TRBV23-1 | TGCGCCAGCAGTCAATCGTGTCGCAGCACTGAAGCTTTCTTT | CASSQSCRSTEAFF
TRBJ2-1 | TRBD2 | . | TRBV28 | TGTGCCAGCAGTTTGCCGCGCGGGAGGGGTAGGGATGAGCAGTTCTTC | CASSLPRGRGRDEQFF
TRBJ2-3 | TRBD2 | . | TRBV6-5 | TGTGCCAGCAGCCGGACTAGCGGGAGATATACGCAGTATTTT | CASSRTSGRYTQYF
TRBJ1-1 | . | . | TRBV6-5 | TGTGCCAGCGGCGATCGCGGGGGTGGGGGGCCTGAAGCTTTCTTT | CASGDRGGGGPEAFF
TRBJ2-7 | . | . | TRBV30 | TGTGCTGGAACTTTTGGGGGCCCCTACGAGCAGTACTTC | CAGTFGGPYEQYF
TRBJ2-5 | TRBD1 | . | TRBV29-1 | TGCAGCGTTGAAGAGAGGGGACAGGAAGAGACCCAGTACTTC | CSVEERGQEETQYF
TRBJ2-1 | TRBD1 | . | TRBV19 | TGTGCCAGTAGTAGACAGGGAGTCGGGGAGCAGTTCTTC | CASSRQGVGEQFF
TRBJ2-1 | . | . | TRBV4-2 | TGTGCCAGCAGCCAAGGGATAGCTTACAATGAGCAGTTCTTC | CASSQGIAYNEQFF
TRBJ1-2 | TRBD1 | . | TRBV4-1 | TGCGCCAGCAGCCCCCGGAGCAGGGGGCACCATGGCTACACCTTC | CASSPRSRGHHGYTF
TRBJ1-6 | . | . | TRBV18 | TGTGCCAGCTCACCTTCGGCGGGGACTTTGGCCTTCAATTCACCCCTCCACTTT | CASSPSAGTLAFNSPLHF
TRBJ2-7 | . | . | TRBV14 | TGTGCCAGCAGCCAGAAAAGGAGCTCCTACGAGCAGTACTTC | CASSQKRSSYEQYF
TRBJ2-2 | TRBD2 | . | TRBV28 | TGTGCCAGCAGTCCTCTAGCGGGAGTACAAACCGGGGAGCTGTTTTTT | CASSPLAGVQTGELFF
TRBJ1-1 | . | . | TRBV6-5 | TGTGCCAGCAGTTACTCACCTACCGTTAACACTGAAGCTTTCTTT | CASSYSPTVNTEAFF
TRBJ1-3 | . | . | TRBV7-2 | TGTGCCAGCAGCTTAGGGGGGACTGGGAACACCATATATTTT | CASSLGGTGNTIYF
TRBJ2-7 | . | few | TRBV9 | TGTGCCAGCAGCGTAGCGGCTAGTCTAATCGACGAGCAGTACTTC | CASSVAASLIDEQYF
TRBJ1-4 | . | . | TRBV28 | TGTGCCAGCAGTTTCGTGAGGGGGAGGGTAAAACTGTTTTTT | CASSFVRGRVKLFF
TRBJ1-2 | . | few | TRBV4-2 | TGTGCCAGCAGCCAAGCTGAAACAGCTAACTATGGCTACACCTTC | CASSQAETANYGYTF